This TCR beta chain was recovered during a study of control samples from healthy donors and cancer patients. This CDR3 is built from 14 residues. Per the germline V gene, CDR1 is SGHNT and CDR2 is YYREEE (reference sequence). Between the trimmed V and J ends, which lost 1 base and 10 bases, there was a span of 12 bases. Generated by immunoSEQ multiplex PCR, the TCRdb table keeps only in-frame clones and is missing some. The sample records approximately 170,000 clones, approximately 90% being singletons. Material for sequencing was blood. The TCR was taken from a woman in her twenties or thirties in good health. This rearrangement joins TRBV5-4 to TRBJ1-6, with D hard to call. Here the CDR3 reads CASSLRVSGSPLHF. For the CDR3, the DNA is TGTGCCAGCAGCTTGAGGGTATCAGGATCACCCCTCCACTTT.